These 21 T cell receptor beta chains originate from one sample sequenced in a study of response to subunit inactivated influenza vaccine. MiXCR, run by TCRdb on the RT-PCR reads, gives a single entry per CDR3 protein. The data contain 750,000 to 850,000 distinct CDR3 sequences, approximately 17% of them singletons. The sample consisted of PBMCs from blood, taken roughly 5 days after vaccination. The receptor set was obtained from a man aged 50 to 60 who received an inactivated influenza vaccine.

Only a few counts were recorded for this clonotype. This chain links TRBV20-1 with TRBJ2-7, with 10 bases matching TRBD1. J gave up 1 base and V 6 bases, and 12 bases lay outside the gene matches. Germline V gives CDR1 DFQATT, CDR2 SNEGSKA (reference sequence). This CDR3 comprises 16 residues. The CDR3 here is CSANSAGTGDSYEQYF. The CDR3 region has the DNA TGCAGTGCGAATTCTGCCGGGACAGGGGATTCCTACGAGCAGTACTTC.

The chain links TRBV5-1 to TRBJ2-7; the D gene could be TRBD1 or TRBD2 (6 bases each). The germline V and J ends were trimmed by 2 bases and 2 bases, with 17 bases remaining between them. Germline V gene sequence: CDR1 SGHRS, CDR2 YFSETQ. The CDR3 length is 16 residues. Here the CDR3 DNA reads TGCGCCAGCAGCTTCCCTTCCGGGGGCTCCCCCTACGAGCAGTACTTC. Amino acid sequence: CASSFPSGGSPYEQYF.

V is TRBV10-3 and J is TRBJ1-6, with D perhaps TRBD1 (5 bases). The CDR3 totals 15 residues. Germline assignment: CDR1 ENHRY and CDR2 SYGVKD. V lost 10 bases to trimming and J lost 8 bases, with 21 bases between them. The CDR3 DNA reads as TGTGCCAGCGGCAGAACGGGACCCCTTCATTCACCCCTCCACTTT. Its translation is CASGRTGPLHSPLHF.

This clonotype turned up a few times. Written as DNA, the CDR3 is TGCAGCGTCACGTCCGGGGGGGAGACCCAGTACTTC. This sequence encodes CSVTSGGETQYF. J is TRBJ2-5 and V is TRBV29-1; 7 positions match TRBD2. V dropped 6 bases and J dropped 5; count of bases not matched to a gene: 6. This CDR3 contains 12 residues. Germline assignment: CDR1 SQVTM and CDR2 ANQGSEA.

Ten or more counts support this clonotype. DNA for the CDR3: TGCGCCAGCAGCTTGGACAGCGGCTATGGCTACACCTTC. It specifies CASSLDSGYGYTF. The J gene is TRBJ1-2, the V gene TRBV5-1; no clear D. Trimming left V 0 bases short and J 4 bases short, with 7 bases between. The CDR3 runs 13 residues. CDR1 is SGHRS, CDR2 YFSETQ, per germline.

This chain joins TRBV7-9 and TRBJ1-5; D not certain. CDR1 and CDR2 (germline): SEHNR, FQNEAQ (reference sequence). V lost 4 bases, J lost 2 bases, and 18 bases lay in between. The CDR3 contains 17 residues. CDR3 bases: TGTGCCAGCAGCTCCAATAGGACCGTCTCCCGCAATCAGCCCCAGCATTTT. Translation gives CASSSNRTVSRNQPQHF. Drawing the rest from reference TRBV7-9 and TRBJ1-5, the complete variable domain is DTGVSQNPRHKITKRGQNVTFRCDPISEHNRLYWYRQTLGQGPEFLTYFQNEAQLEKSRLLSDRFSAERPKGSFSTLEIQRTEQGDSAMYLCASSSNRTVSRNQPQHFGDGTRLSIL.

The rearrangement uses TRBV20-1 and TRBJ1-5; a weak D match, TRBD1 (6 bases). The CDR3 sequence is 12 residues long. Trimming pared 8 bases from V and 4 bases from J, leaving 12 bases between. The germline gives CDR1 DFQATT, CDR2 SNEGSKA (reference sequence). CDR3 protein: CSIGQQNQPQHF. Here the CDR3 DNA reads TGCAGTATAGGACAGCAGAATCAGCCCCAGCATTTT.

The chain uses TRBV20-1 and TRBJ2-2; D not certain. The V gene's germline CDR1 is DFQATT and CDR2 SNEGSKA (reference sequence). There are 14 residues in the CDR3. Trimming took off 5 bases at V and 1 base at J, with 11 bases between the two ends. CDR3 loop: CSAPREVNTGELFF. Here the CDR3 DNA reads TGCAGTGCTCCCCGAGAGGTGAACACCGGGGAGCTGTTTTTT.

The CDR3 bases are TGTGCCACCAGTGATGGGGGGGCGAGAGCAGGAGATACGCAGTATTTT. This encodes CATSDGGARAGDTQYF. V gene TRBV24-1 combines with J gene TRBJ2-3, with a tentative D call TRBD2 (7 bases). The CDR3 contains 16 residues. Germline CDR1 reads KGHDR; CDR2 reads SFDVKD. The germline V and J ends were trimmed by 3 bases and 5 bases, with 17 bases remaining between them.

This clonotype has only a few counts. The V call is TRBV9, the J call TRBJ2-1; D gene unclear. This CDR3 region has 15 residues. Per the germline V gene, CDR1 is SGDLS and CDR2 is YYNGEE. Trimming shortened V by 0 bases and J by 0 bases, and 7 bases separated the two germline ends. CDR3 region: CASSVGRSSYNEQFF. CDR3 in DNA: TGTGCCAGCAGCGTAGGGCGGAGCTCCTACAATGAGCAGTTCTTC.

This clonotype showed up just a few times. V usage is TRBV27 and J usage is TRBJ2-2, with D possibly matching TRBD1 (5 bases). CDR3 length: 15 residues. Trimming took off 5 bases at V and 4 bases at J, with 14 bases between the two ends. CDR1 and CDR2 (germline): MNHEY, SMNVEV (reference sequence). CDR3 residues: CASSPPGHITGELFF. CDR3 bases: TGTGCCAGCAGTCCCCCCGGACACATCACCGGGGAGCTGTTTTTT.

There are a few counts of this clonotype. The rearrangement links TRBV21-1 to TRBJ2-4; the table's D call, TRBD2, was not checked against the DNA. TRBV21-1 is assigned pseudogene status. The CDR3 sequence is 15 residues long. The CDR3 here is CASSKARTSGSRGAF. In DNA form, the CDR3 reads TGTGCCAGCAGCAAAGCGAGGACTAGCGGGAGTCGTGGGGCGTTC.

This clonotype was counted only a few times. This chain joins TRBV6-5 and TRBJ2-2; 7 bases fit TRBD1. CDR3 size: 15 residues. V dropped 0 bases and J dropped 7; count of bases not matched to a gene: 5. Germline CDR1 reads MNHEY; CDR2 reads SVGAGI. The CDR3 reads CASSYSRGRDGELFF. CDR3 nucleotide sequence: TGTGCCAGCAGTTACTCAAGGGGGCGCGACGGGGAGCTGTTTTTT.

This rearrangement joins TRBV20-1 to TRBJ2-3, with TRBD1 matching over 7 bases. J lost 2 bases, V lost 4 bases, and 3 bases had no gene match. The CDR3 runs to 13 residues. Germline CDR1 is DFQATT and CDR2 is SNEGSKA (reference sequence). This CDR3 is CSANRGPTDTQYF. In DNA form, the CDR3 reads TGCAGTGCTAACAGGGGCCCCACAGATACGCAGTATTTT.

This clonotype appeared many times. The genes are TRBV20-1 and TRBJ2-1; possibly TRBD1 for D (6 bases). This CDR3 is 12 amino acids long. The germline CDR1 and CDR2 sequences are DFQATT and SNEGSKA (reference sequence). V was clipped by 6 bases and J by 5 bases, with 11 bases between them. DNA of the CDR3: TGCAGTGCCCGGGGACACCACAATGAGCAGTTCTTC. Translation: CSARGHHNEQFF.

This sequence joins TRBV18 and TRBJ2-2; 11 bases map to TRBD1. The germline gives CDR1 KGHSH, CDR2 LQKENI. The V segment lost 6 bases and the J segment 0 bases; nucleotides outside the gene matches: 9. This CDR3 region has 18 residues. CDR3 protein: CASSLQPGQGANTGELFF. CDR3 bases: TGTGCCAGCTCCCTCCAGCCGGGACAGGGGGCGAACACCGGGGAGCTGTTTTTT.

This clonotype was detected a few times. The J gene is TRBJ2-7, the V gene TRBV6-1; weak D call: TRBD1 (6 bases). CDR1 is MNHNS and CDR2 is SASEGT in the germline V gene. The CDR3 spans 14 residues. Trimming stripped 5 bases from V and 7 bases from J, with 18 bases between. The chain's CDR3 is CASSPTTGSGEQYF. Written as DNA, the CDR3 is TGTGCCAGCAGTCCGACTACAGGGTCCGGAGAGCAGTACTTC.

This clonotype turned up a few times. The gene calls are TRBV5-1 and TRBJ2-5; possible D gene TRBD1, 6 bases. This CDR3 has 17 amino acids. Trimming took 3 bases from V and 4 from J, leaving 22 bases between them. The germline gives CDR1 SGHRS, CDR2 YFSETQ. The chain's CDR3 is CASSSSPQGSSGETQYF. The CDR3 bases are TGCGCCAGCAGCTCGAGTCCTCAGGGGAGTAGTGGAGAGACCCAGTACTTC.

The chain employs TRBV2 and TRBJ2-7; D unresolved. Trimming removed 11 bases from V and 4 bases from J, with 18 bases in between. The germline V gene encodes CDR1 SNHLY and CDR2 FYNNEI. There are 13 residues in the CDR3. This chain's CDR3 is CAGRIDQEYEQYF. The CDR3 bases are TGTGCCGGCCGGATAGATCAGGAATACGAGCAGTACTTC.

This clonotype was picked up one time. Sequence at one end of the junction differs from germline and may be a read error. The chain is built from TRBV6-5 and TRBJ1-1, with a weak D call TRBD1 (6 bases). The length of the CDR3 is 15 residues. CDR1 is MNHEY, CDR2 SVGAGI, per germline. In DNA form, the CDR3 reads TGTGCCAGCGGTTACTCGGGGGGCTTGAACACTGAAGCTTTCTTT. This sequence encodes CASGYSGGLNTEAFF.

This clonotype has ten or more counts. The gene calls are TRBV9 and TRBJ2-4; tentatively, D is TRBD2 (6 bases). The CDR3 extends over 14 amino acids. Germline CDR1 is SGDLS and CDR2 is YYNGEE. V was trimmed by 2 bases and J by 6 bases, leaving 12 bases between them. CDR3 sequence: CASSVGGYGNIQYF. CDR3 nucleotides: TGTGCCAGCAGCGTTGGGGGGTATGGAAACATTCAGTACTTC.